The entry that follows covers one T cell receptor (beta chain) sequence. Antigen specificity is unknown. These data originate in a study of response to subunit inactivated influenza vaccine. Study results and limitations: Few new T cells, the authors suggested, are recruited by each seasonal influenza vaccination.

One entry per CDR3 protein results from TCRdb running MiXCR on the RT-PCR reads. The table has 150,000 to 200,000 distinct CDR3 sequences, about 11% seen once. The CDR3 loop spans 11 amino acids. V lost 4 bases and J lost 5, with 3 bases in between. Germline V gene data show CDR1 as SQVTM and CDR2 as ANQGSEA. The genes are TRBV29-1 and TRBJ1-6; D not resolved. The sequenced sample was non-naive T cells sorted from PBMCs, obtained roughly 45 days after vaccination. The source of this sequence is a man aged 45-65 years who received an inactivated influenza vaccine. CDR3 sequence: CSVGDNSPLHF. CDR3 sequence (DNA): TGCAGCGTTGGGGATAATTCACCCCTCCACTTT.